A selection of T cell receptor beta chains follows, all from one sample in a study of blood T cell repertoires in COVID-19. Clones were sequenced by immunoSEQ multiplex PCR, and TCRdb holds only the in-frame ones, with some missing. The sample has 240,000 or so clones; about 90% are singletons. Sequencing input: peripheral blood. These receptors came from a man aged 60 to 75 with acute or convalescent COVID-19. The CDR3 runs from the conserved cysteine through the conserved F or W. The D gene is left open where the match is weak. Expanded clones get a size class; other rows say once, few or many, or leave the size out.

CDR3aa: CASKRDRNLYEQYF; CDR3nt: TGTGCCAGCAAGAGAGACAGGAATCTCTACGAGCAGTACTTC; j_gene: TRBJ2-7; d_gene: -; v_gene: TRBV2; abundance: -
CDR3aa: CASTLARGPYNEQFF; CDR3nt: TGTGCCAGTACCCTCGCCAGGGGCCCCTACAATGAGCAGTTCTTC; j_gene: TRBJ2-1; d_gene: -; v_gene: TRBV19; abundance: -
CDR3aa: CASSPDSAGRGELFF; CDR3nt: TGTGCCAGCAGCCCAGACTCCGCCGGAAGGGGGGAGCTGTTTTTT; j_gene: TRBJ2-2; d_gene: -; v_gene: TRBV7-3; abundance: -
CDR3aa: CASSMSRRNTEAFF; CDR3nt: TGTGCCAGCAGTATGAGCCGGAGGAACACTGAAGCTTTCTTT; j_gene: TRBJ1-1; d_gene: -; v_gene: TRBV27; abundance: -
CDR3aa: CASSQGRGLGTQYF; CDR3nt: TGTGCCAGCAGCCAGGGCAGGGGGCTTGGGACCCAGTACTTC; j_gene: TRBJ2-5; d_gene: TRBD1; v_gene: TRBV3-1/TRBV3-2; abundance: -
CDR3aa: CASRRGMNTEAFF; CDR3nt: TGTGCCAGCCGCAGGGGGATGAACACTGAAGCTTTCTTT; j_gene: TRBJ1-1; d_gene: TRBD1; v_gene: TRBV6-5; abundance: -
CDR3aa: CASSLGAGNTIYF; CDR3nt: TGTGCCAGCAGCCTAGGGGCTGGAAACACCATATATTTT; j_gene: TRBJ1-3; d_gene: -; v_gene: TRBV28; abundance: once
CDR3aa: CASSELRGSIGTEAFF; CDR3nt: TGTGCCAGCAGTGAATTGCGGGGGTCAATCGGGACTGAAGCTTTCTTT; j_gene: TRBJ1-1; d_gene: -; v_gene: TRBV6-1; abundance: -
CDR3aa: CASSLTGPRGSPLHF; CDR3nt: TGTGCCAGCAGCTTGACAGGGCCACGGGGTTCACCCCTCCACTTT; j_gene: TRBJ1-6; d_gene: TRBD1; v_gene: TRBV7-2; abundance: -
CDR3aa: CASTVRVGYEQYF; CDR3nt: TGTGCCAGCACGGTGAGGGTGGGTTACGAGCAGTACTTC; j_gene: TRBJ2-7; d_gene: -; v_gene: TRBV28; abundance: -
CDR3aa: CASSIADSFSNQPQHF; CDR3nt: TGTGCCAGCAGCATAGCGGACAGCTTTAGCAATCAGCCCCAGCATTTT; j_gene: TRBJ1-5; d_gene: -; v_gene: TRBV7-2; abundance: -
CDR3aa: CASSHTGEKLFF; CDR3nt: TGTGCCAGCAGCCATACTGGTGAAAAACTGTTTTTT; j_gene: TRBJ1-4; d_gene: -; v_gene: TRBV3-1/TRBV3-2; abundance: -
CDR3aa: CASSDSGAGHILGTQYF; CDR3nt: TGTGCCAGCAGTGACTCGGGGGCAGGCCACATCTTGGGGACCCAGTACTTC; j_gene: TRBJ2-5; d_gene: -; v_gene: TRBV6-4; abundance: -
CDR3aa: CAWSATGYGYTF; CDR3nt: TGTGCCTGGAGTGCCACAGGGTATGGCTACACCTTC; j_gene: TRBJ1-2; d_gene: -; v_gene: TRBV30; abundance: -
CDR3aa: CAWSVSDRGYYGYTF; CDR3nt: TGTGCCTGGAGTGTTTCGGACAGGGGCTATTATGGCTACACCTTC; j_gene: TRBJ1-2; d_gene: TRBD1; v_gene: TRBV30; abundance: -
CDR3aa: CASSFRRRAFF; CDR3nt: TGTGCCAGCAGCTTTCGTCGGCGGGCTTTCTTT; j_gene: TRBJ1-1; d_gene: -; v_gene: TRBV11-2; abundance: few
CDR3aa: CASSQVRQNTEAFF; CDR3nt: TGCGCCAGCAGCCAAGTGCGGCAGAACACTGAAGCTTTCTTT; j_gene: TRBJ1-1; d_gene: -; v_gene: TRBV4-3; abundance: -
CDR3aa: CASSYLAGGYEQYF; CDR3nt: TGTGCCAGCAGTTACTTAGCGGGAGGCTACGAGCAGTACTTC; j_gene: TRBJ2-7; d_gene: TRBD2; v_gene: TRBV6-2/TRBV6-3; abundance: -
CDR3aa: CASSSPPGHHYTDTQYF; CDR3nt: TGTGCCAGCAGCTCGCCTCCGGGACACCATTACACAGATACGCAGTATTTT; j_gene: TRBJ2-3; d_gene: -; v_gene: TRBV7-9; abundance: -
CDR3aa: CASSRRRGSYNEQFF; CDR3nt: TGTGCCAGCAGCCGGCGGCGGGGTAGCTACAATGAGCAGTTCTTC; j_gene: TRBJ2-1; d_gene: -; v_gene: TRBV7-2; abundance: -
CDR3aa: CASRGQGRAFF; CDR3nt: TGTGCCTCCAGAGGACAGGGAAGAGCTTTCTTT; j_gene: TRBJ1-1; d_gene: TRBD1; v_gene: TRBV30; abundance: few
CDR3aa: CASSFGGSGEQYF; CDR3nt: TGTGCCAGCAGTTTCGGCGGGAGCGGCGAGCAGTACTTC; j_gene: TRBJ2-7; d_gene: TRBD2; v_gene: TRBV2; abundance: -
CDR3aa: CASTLTGGDEQYF; CDR3nt: TGTGCCAGCACCTTAACGGGAGGGGACGAGCAGTACTTC; j_gene: TRBJ2-7; d_gene: -; v_gene: TRBV21-1; abundance: -
CDR3aa: CASSKGGRGSNEQYF; CDR3nt: TGTGCCAGCAGCAAAGGGGGCAGGGGGTCTAACGAGCAGTACTTC; j_gene: TRBJ2-7; d_gene: -; v_gene: TRBV21-1; abundance: -
CDR3aa: CASSSTGVLYEQYF; CDR3nt: TGTGCCAGCAGTTCTACAGGGGTGCTCTACGAGCAGTACTTC; j_gene: TRBJ2-7; d_gene: TRBD1; v_gene: TRBV28; abundance: -
CDR3aa: CASSRSLAGGLSTYEQYF; CDR3nt: TGTGCCAGCAGCCGCTCTCTAGCGGGAGGGCTTAGCACCTACGAGCAGTACTTC; j_gene: TRBJ2-7; d_gene: TRBD2; v_gene: TRBV6-2/TRBV6-3; abundance: -
CDR3aa: CASSLVAAGGPRQETQYF; CDR3nt: TGTGCCAGCAGCTTAGTCGCAGCGGGAGGGCCTCGCCAAGAGACCCAGTACTTC; j_gene: TRBJ2-5; d_gene: TRBD2; v_gene: TRBV7-8; abundance: -
CDR3aa: CASSQGQSYTGELFF; CDR3nt: TGTGCCAGCAGCCAGGGACAGAGCTACACCGGGGAGCTGTTTTTT; j_gene: TRBJ2-2; d_gene: TRBD1; v_gene: TRBV3-1/TRBV3-2; abundance: -
CDR3aa: CASSQEYRTAEAFF; CDR3nt: TGCGCCAGCAGCCAAGAGTACAGGACCGCTGAAGCTTTCTTT; j_gene: TRBJ1-1; d_gene: -; v_gene: TRBV4-3; abundance: -
CDR3aa: CASSFRTAGYEQYF; CDR3nt: TGTGCCAGCAGTTTCCGGACTGCGGGCTACGAGCAGTACTTC; j_gene: TRBJ2-7; d_gene: -; v_gene: TRBV28; abundance: -
CDR3aa: CASSLVTGGLDTQYF; CDR3nt: TGCGCCAGCAGCTTGGTGACAGGGGGTTTAGATACGCAGTATTTT; j_gene: TRBJ2-3; d_gene: TRBD1; v_gene: TRBV5-1; abundance: -
CDR3aa: CASSPGTGRDTEAFF; CDR3nt: TGTGCCAGCAGTCCCGGGACAGGGAGGGACACTGAAGCTTTCTTT; j_gene: TRBJ1-1; d_gene: TRBD1; v_gene: TRBV27; abundance: -
CDR3aa: CASSLTSGRAVEQFF; CDR3nt: TGTGCTAGCAGCTTAACTAGCGGGAGGGCCGTTGAGCAGTTCTTC; j_gene: TRBJ2-1; d_gene: TRBD2; v_gene: TRBV7-7; abundance: -
CDR3aa: CASSQVARAPAEAFF; CDR3nt: TGCGCCAGCAGTCAAGTGGCCAGGGCCCCCGCTGAAGCTTTCTTT; j_gene: TRBJ1-1; d_gene: -; v_gene: TRBV23-1; abundance: once
CDR3aa: CASSSLSGRGLAEQFF; CDR3nt: TGTGCCAGCAGCTCTTTAAGCGGGAGAGGGCTTGCTGAGCAGTTCTTC; j_gene: TRBJ2-1; d_gene: TRBD2; v_gene: TRBV11-2; abundance: -
CDR3aa: CASRILRGATNEKLFF; CDR3nt: TGTGCCAGTAGAATCTTGCGGGGAGCAACTAATGAAAAACTGTTTTTT; j_gene: TRBJ1-4; d_gene: -; v_gene: TRBV19; abundance: -
CDR3aa: CASSLGQGLETQYF; CDR3nt: TGCGCCAGCAGCCTGGGACAGGGGCTAGAGACCCAGTACTTC; j_gene: TRBJ2-5; d_gene: TRBD1; v_gene: TRBV5-1; abundance: once
CDR3aa: CASSFSAGDGYTF; CDR3nt: TGTGCCAGCAGTTTTAGTGCGGGGGATGGCTACACCTTC; j_gene: TRBJ1-2; d_gene: -; v_gene: TRBV28; abundance: -
CDR3aa: CASSIGVQGKQPQHF; CDR3nt: TGTGCCAGTAGTATAGGGGTTCAGGGGAAGCAGCCCCAGCATTTT; j_gene: TRBJ1-5; d_gene: -; v_gene: TRBV19; abundance: -
CDR3aa: CSVRDRVVQFF; CDR3nt: TGCAGCGTACGGGACAGGGTTGTGCAGTTCTTC; j_gene: TRBJ2-1; d_gene: TRBD1; v_gene: TRBV29-1; abundance: -
CDR3aa: CASSVEAGAAYNEQFF; CDR3nt: TGTGCCAGCAGCGTAGAGGCAGGGGCGGCCTACAATGAGCAGTTCTTC; j_gene: TRBJ2-1; d_gene: -; v_gene: TRBV9; abundance: -
CDR3aa: CASSVTSGSGYNEQFF; CDR3nt: TGTGCCAGCAGCGTAACTAGCGGGAGTGGGTACAATGAGCAGTTCTTC; j_gene: TRBJ2-1; d_gene: TRBD2; v_gene: TRBV9; abundance: -
CDR3aa: CSVMSVATDTQYF; CDR3nt: TGCAGCGTTATGTCAGTAGCTACAGATACGCAGTATTTT; j_gene: TRBJ2-3; d_gene: -; v_gene: TRBV29-1; abundance: once
CDR3aa: CASSSLNRGETQYF; CDR3nt: TGTGCCAGCAGTTCCCTAAACAGGGGAGAGACCCAGTACTTC; j_gene: TRBJ2-5; d_gene: TRBD1; v_gene: TRBV28; abundance: -
CDR3aa: CASRGQGDNSPLHF; CDR3nt: TGTGCCAGCAGAGGGCAGGGTGATAATTCACCCCTCCACTTT; j_gene: TRBJ1-6; d_gene: -; v_gene: TRBV6-1; abundance: -
CDR3aa: CASSPLTPPRDTQYF; CDR3nt: TGTGCCAGCTCACCCCTTACACCGCCGAGGGATACGCAGTATTTT; j_gene: TRBJ2-3; d_gene: -; v_gene: TRBV18; abundance: -